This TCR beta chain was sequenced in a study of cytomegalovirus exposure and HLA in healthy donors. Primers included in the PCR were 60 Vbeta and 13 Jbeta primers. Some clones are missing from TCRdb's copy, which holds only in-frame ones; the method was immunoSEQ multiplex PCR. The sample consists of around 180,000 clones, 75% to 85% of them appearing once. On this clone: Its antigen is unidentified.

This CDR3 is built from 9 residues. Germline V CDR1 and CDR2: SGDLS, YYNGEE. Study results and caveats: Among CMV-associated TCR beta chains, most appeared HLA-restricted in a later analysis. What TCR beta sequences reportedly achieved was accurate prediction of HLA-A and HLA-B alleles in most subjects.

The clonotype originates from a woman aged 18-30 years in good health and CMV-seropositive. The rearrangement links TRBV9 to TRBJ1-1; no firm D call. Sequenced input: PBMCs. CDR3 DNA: TGTGTAAGGGAGGCTGAAGCTTTCTTT. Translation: CVREAEAFF.